This TCR beta chain was sequenced in a study of identical twins (dated by TCRdb to between 2015 and 2016). At the level of the whole study: To test whether fetal clonotypes persist, the study used deep sequencing on TCR alpha and beta repertoires from monozygotic twins, unrelated adults of various ages, and cord blood. To rule out contamination, the twin experiments were replicated at different times with different library preparation protocols. The investigation overall reported the following: Excess twin sharing in beta out-of-frame sequences was weaker because fewer shared sequences lowered the signal-to-noise ratio. Because the same donors could not be followed over many years, conclusions were based on cross-sectional statistical analysis. Zero-insertion analyses could be partly confounded by invariant T cells such as MAIT and iNKT, though diverse VJ usage argued against such confounding for most clonotypes. In monozygotic twins, recombination models systematically underestimated out-of-frame TCR alpha sharing, but the models matched the sharing seen between unrelated individuals. Compared with coincidental sharing between unrelated individuals, out-of-frame TCR alpha sequences shared between twins showed an excess of sequences with low generation probability. Fewer insertions were carried by abundant cord blood beta clonotypes, a similar but weaker trend appeared in young adult naive repertoires, and no such trend appeared in memory repertoires.

A few counts support this clonotype. Its antigen remains unidentified. Base qualities are missing; no much larger clone stands one base away. Every donor in the study was a healthy Caucasian. The twin cohort comprised three pairs of female monozygotic twins, all aged about 18 to 30 years. RNA for TCR libraries was isolated from peripheral blood mononuclear cells. Libraries were constructed by 5' RACE. Sequencing relied on an Illumina HiSeq 2000. A universal primer binding site was added through template switching, and the final cDNA carried a unique molecular identifier so that TCR cDNA molecules could be counted accurately. Specific primers in the conserved constant-segment region were used to synthesize first-strand cDNA for the TCR alpha and beta chains. To control for contamination, every cDNA library was double barcoded, receiving both a SMART-Mk sample barcode and Illumina barcodes. TruSeq adapter sequences, together with Illumina sample barcodes, were added in two successive PCR steps. The Illumina HiSeq platform was used with custom primers to sequence TCR alpha and beta cDNA libraries. In the paper's pipeline: MiGEC was used to process raw reads and extract unique molecular identifiers, and MiXCR was used to find CDR3 positions. Recombination models were inferred per individual with the repgenHMM and IGoR tools using an EM algorithm. Shared clonotype analysis was performed with the tcR package in R, normalizing sharing by the product of cloneset sizes. To study raw recombination free of thymic and clonal selection effects, out-of-frame nonproductive sequences were analyzed. The public reads were quality trimmed at Q25 with fastp and then assembled into clones with MiXCR by TCRdb, keeping productive beta chains. Each CDR3 protein gets just one entry, which takes the most common genes and DNA from the rows behind it. It is TCRdb's table, rather than the study itself, that gives the V and J calls and clone size. Recorded for this sample are 690,000 or so distinct CDR3 sequences; around 8.3% of them occurred a single time. In total, the top ten clones hold around 0.98% of the sample.

The CDR3 covers 14 residues, taking in both the cysteine and the phenylalanine. Only the CDR3 portion is preserved as DNA: 42 bases, with reading frame beginning at the first base. A distance of 14 bases separates the germline ends of V and J, which lose 3 bases and 5 bases respectively. These data were also filed under a second study, of yellow fever vaccine responses in identical twins. The second source states: According to the authors, the vaccine-induced T cell response in identical twins seemed to be partly convergent and partly specific to each individual. The study precisely tracked vaccine-responding T cell clones in identical twins.

This clonotype originated in a woman between 18 and 29 years old in good health. Material: PBMCs. The chain joins TRBV12-3 or TRBV12-4 to TRBJ2-7; the D match is possibly TRBD1 or TRBD2, with 5 bases aligned in each. The CDR3 protein is CASSFRDPRHEQYF. The sequenced DNA is TGTGCCAGCAGTTTCCGGGACCCCAGACACGAGCAGTACTTC.